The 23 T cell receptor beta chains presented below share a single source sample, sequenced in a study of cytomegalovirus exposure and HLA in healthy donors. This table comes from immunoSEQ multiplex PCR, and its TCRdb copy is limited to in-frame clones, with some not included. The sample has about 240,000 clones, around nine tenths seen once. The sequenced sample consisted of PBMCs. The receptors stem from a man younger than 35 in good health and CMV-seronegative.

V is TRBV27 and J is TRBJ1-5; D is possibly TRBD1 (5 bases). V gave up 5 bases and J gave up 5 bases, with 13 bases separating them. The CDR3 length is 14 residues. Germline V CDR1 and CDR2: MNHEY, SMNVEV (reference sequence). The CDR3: CASSPSLGHQPQHF. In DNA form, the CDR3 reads TGTGCCAGCAGTCCATCCCTGGGGCATCAGCCCCAGCATTTT.

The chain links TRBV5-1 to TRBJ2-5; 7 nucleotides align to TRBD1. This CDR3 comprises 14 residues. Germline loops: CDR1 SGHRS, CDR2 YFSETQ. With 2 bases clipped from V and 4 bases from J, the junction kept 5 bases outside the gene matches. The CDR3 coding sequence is TGCGCCAGCAGCTTTGGGGCAGGGGGAGAGACCCAGTACTTC. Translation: CASSFGAGGETQYF.

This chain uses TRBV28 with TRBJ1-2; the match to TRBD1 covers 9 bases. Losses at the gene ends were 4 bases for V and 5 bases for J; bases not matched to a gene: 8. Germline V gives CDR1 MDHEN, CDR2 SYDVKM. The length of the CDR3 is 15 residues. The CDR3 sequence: CASSSPGTGMYGYTF. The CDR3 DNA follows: TGTGCCAGCAGTTCCCCCGGGACAGGGATGTATGGCTACACCTTC.

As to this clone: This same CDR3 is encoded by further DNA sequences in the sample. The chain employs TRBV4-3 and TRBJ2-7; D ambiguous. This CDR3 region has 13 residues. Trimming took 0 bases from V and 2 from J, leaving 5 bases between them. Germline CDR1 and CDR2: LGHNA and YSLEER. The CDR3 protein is CASSQDRAYEQYF. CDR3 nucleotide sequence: TGCGCCAGCAGCCAAGATCGCGCCTACGAGCAGTACTTC.

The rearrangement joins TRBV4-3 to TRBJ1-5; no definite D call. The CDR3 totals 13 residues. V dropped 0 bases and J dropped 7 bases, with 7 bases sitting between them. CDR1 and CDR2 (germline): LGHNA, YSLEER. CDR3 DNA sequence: TGCGCCAGCAGCCAAGACCAGTCACAGCCCCAGCATTTT. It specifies CASSQDQSQPQHF.

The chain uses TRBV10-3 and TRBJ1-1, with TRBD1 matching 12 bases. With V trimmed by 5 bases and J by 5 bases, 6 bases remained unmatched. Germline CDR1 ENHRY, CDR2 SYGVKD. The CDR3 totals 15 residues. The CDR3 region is CAISWDRGQGTEAFF. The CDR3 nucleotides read TGTGCCATCAGTTGGGACAGGGGGCAGGGGACTGAAGCTTTCTTT.

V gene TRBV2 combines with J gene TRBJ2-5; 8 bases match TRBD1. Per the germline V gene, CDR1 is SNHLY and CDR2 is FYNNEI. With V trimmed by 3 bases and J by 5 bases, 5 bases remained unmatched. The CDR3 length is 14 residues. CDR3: CASSDDRGMETQYF. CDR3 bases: TGTGCCAGCAGTGACGACAGGGGCATGGAGACCCAGTACTTC.

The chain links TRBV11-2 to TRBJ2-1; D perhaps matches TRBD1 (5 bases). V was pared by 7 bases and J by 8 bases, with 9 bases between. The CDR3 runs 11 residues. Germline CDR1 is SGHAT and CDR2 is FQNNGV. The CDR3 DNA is TGTGCCAGCACACTGGGGCATGAGCAGTTCTTC. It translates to CASTLGHEQFF.

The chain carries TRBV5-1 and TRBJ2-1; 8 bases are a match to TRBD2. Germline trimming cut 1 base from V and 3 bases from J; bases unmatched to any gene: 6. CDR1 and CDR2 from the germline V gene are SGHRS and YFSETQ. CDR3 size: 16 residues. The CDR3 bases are TGCGCCAGCAGCTTGAAAGCGGGAGACGTCTACAATGAGCAGTTCTTC. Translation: CASSLKAGDVYNEQFF.

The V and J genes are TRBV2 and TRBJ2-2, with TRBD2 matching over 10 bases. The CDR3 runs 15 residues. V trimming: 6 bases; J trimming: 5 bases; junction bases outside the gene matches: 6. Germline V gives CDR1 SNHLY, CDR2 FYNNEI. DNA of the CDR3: TGTGCCAGCAGGCCCAGACTAGCGGGTACCGGGGAGCTGTTTTTT. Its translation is CASRPRLAGTGELFF.

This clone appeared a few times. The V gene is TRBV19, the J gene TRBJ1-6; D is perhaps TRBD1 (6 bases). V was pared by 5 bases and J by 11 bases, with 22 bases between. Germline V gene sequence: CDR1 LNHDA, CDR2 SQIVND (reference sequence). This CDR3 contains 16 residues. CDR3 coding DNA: TGTGCCAGTAGTTCCCGGGACACCAAAGGAGTAGCACCCCTCCACTTT. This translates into CASSSRDTKGVAPLHF.

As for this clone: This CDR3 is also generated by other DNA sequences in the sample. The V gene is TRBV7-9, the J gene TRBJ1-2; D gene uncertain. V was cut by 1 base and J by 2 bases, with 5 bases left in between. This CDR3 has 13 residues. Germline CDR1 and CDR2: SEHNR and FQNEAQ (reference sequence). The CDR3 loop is CASSLGQNYGYTF. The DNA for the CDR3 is TGTGCCAGCAGCTTAGGTCAAAACTATGGCTACACCTTC.

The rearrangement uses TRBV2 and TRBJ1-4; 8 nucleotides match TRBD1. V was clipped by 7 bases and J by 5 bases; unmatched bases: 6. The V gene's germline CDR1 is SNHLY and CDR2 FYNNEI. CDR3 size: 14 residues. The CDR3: CASTRQGLNEKLFF. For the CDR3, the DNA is TGTGCCAGCACCAGACAGGGGTTGAATGAAAAACTGTTTTTT.

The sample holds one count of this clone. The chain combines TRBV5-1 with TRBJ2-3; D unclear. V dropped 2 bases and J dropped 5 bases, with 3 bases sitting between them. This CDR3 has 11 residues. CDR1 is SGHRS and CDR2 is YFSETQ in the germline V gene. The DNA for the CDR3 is TGCGCCAGCAGCTTCGGAGATACGCAGTATTTT. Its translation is CASSFGDTQYF.

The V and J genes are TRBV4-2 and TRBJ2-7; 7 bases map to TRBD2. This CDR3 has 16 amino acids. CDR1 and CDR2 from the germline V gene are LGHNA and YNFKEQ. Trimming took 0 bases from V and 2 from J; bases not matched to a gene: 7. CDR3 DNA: TGTGCCAGCAGCCAAGATTCGCGGACTAGACCCTACGAGCAGTACTTC. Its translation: CASSQDSRTRPYEQYF.

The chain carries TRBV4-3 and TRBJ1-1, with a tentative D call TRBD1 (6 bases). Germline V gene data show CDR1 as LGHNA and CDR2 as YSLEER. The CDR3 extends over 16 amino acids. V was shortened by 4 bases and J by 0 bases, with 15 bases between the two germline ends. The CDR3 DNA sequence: TGCGCCAGCAGCCGAGTACAGGGAGGGATGAACACTGAAGCTTTCTTT. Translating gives CASSRVQGGMNTEAFF.

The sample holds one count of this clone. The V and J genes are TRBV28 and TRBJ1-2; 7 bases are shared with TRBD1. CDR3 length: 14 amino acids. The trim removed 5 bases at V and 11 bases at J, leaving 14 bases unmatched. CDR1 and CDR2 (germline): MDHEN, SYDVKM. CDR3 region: CASSRDRAVSAYTF. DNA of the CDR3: TGTGCCAGCAGTAGAGACAGGGCCGTTTCGGCTTACACCTTC.

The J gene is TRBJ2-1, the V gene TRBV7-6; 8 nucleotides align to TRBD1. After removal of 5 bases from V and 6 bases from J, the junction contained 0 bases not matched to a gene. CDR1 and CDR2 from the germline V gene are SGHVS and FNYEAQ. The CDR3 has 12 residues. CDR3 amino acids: CASSGTGNEQFF. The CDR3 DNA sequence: TGTGCCAGCAGCGGGACAGGCAATGAGCAGTTCTTC.

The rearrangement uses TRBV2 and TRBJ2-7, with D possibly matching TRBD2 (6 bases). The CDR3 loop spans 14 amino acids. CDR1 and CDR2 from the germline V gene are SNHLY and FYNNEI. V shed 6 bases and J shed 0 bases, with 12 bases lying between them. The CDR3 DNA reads TGTGCCAGCAGCCGGGACTTACCCTCCTACGAGCAGTACTTC. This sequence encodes CASSRDLPSYEQYF.

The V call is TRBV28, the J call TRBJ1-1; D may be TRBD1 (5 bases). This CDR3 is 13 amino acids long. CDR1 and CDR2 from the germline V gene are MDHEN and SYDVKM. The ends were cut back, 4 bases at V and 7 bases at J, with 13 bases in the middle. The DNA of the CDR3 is TGTGCCAGCAGTTCCGTACAGGTCTATGAAGCTTTCTTT. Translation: CASSSVQVYEAFF.

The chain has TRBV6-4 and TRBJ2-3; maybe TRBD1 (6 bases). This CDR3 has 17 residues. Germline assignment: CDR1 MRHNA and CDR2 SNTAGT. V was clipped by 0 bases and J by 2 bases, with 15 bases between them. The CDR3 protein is CASSDSIPDRFTDTQYF. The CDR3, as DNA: TGTGCCAGCAGTGACTCGATCCCCGACAGGTTCACAGATACGCAGTATTTT.

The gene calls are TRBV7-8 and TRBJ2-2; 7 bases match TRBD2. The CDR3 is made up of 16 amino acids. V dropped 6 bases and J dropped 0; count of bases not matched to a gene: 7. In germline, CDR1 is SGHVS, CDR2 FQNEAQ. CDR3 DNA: TGTGCCAGCAGAGTACCTAGCGGTGCGAACACCGGGGAGCTGTTTTTT. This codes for CASRVPSGANTGELFF.

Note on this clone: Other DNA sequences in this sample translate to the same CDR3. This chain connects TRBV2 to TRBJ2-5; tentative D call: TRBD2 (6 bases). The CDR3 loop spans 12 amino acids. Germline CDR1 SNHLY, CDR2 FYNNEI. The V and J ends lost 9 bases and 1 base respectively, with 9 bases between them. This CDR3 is CASRRGQETQYF. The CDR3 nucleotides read TGTGCCAGTAGGCGGGGCCAAGAGACCCAGTACTTC.